Below are 30 T cell receptor beta chains sequenced from a single sample in a study of blood T cell repertoires in COVID-19. The data were produced by immunoSEQ multiplex PCR, yet TCRdb's version contains in-frame clones alone and is incomplete. Found here are tens of thousands of clones, around 77% of them singletons; the top ten hold 30% to 40%. Sequenced material: peripheral blood. The receptor set was obtained from a man aged 80 or over with active or convalescent COVID-19.

The V gene is TRBV4-1, the J gene TRBJ1-5; no reliable D call. This CDR3 is built from 14 residues. Looked up from germline, CDR1 is MGHRA and CDR2 is YSYEKL. V was cut by 4 bases and J by 4 bases, with 11 bases left in between. The DNA for the CDR3 is TGCGCCAGCAGCCCGGGTCTTCAAAATCAGCCCCAGCATTTT. It encodes CASSPGLQNQPQHF.

The chain links TRBV7-3 to TRBJ2-1, with D perhaps matching TRBD2 (6 bases). Deletions cut 3 bases from V and 9 bases from J, with 9 bases between. This CDR3 has 12 residues. CDR1 SGHTA and CDR2 FQGTGA come from the germline V gene. Written as DNA, the CDR3 is TGTGCCAGCAGCTTGATGGGGGGTGAGCAGTTCTTC. Protein sequence: CASSLMGGEQFF. The complete variable domain, with remaining parts taken from reference TRBV7-3 and TRBJ2-1, reads GAGVSQTPSNKVTEKGKYVELRCDPISGHTALYWYRQSLGQGPEFLIYFQGTGAADDSGLPNDRFFAVRPEGSVSTLKIQRTERGDSAVYLCASSLMGGEQFFGPGTRLTVL.

This chain joins TRBV5-1 and TRBJ2-7; 7 nucleotides agree with TRBD1. V lost 0 bases and J lost 4; bases outside the gene matches: 4. There are 14 residues in the CDR3. The germline V gene encodes CDR1 SGHRS and CDR2 YFSETQ. The CDR3 reads CASSLGTGAYEQYF. For the CDR3, the DNA is TGCGCCAGCAGCTTGGGGACAGGAGCTTACGAGCAGTACTTC.

The chain combines TRBV7-2 with TRBJ1-3, with D perhaps TRBD1 (6 bases). The ends were cut back, 5 bases at V and 0 bases at J, with 17 bases in the middle. This CDR3 region has 17 residues. Germline V gene sequence: CDR1 SGHTA, CDR2 FQGNSA. CDR3 residues: CASSPNRVALSGNTIYF. Written as DNA, the CDR3 is TGTGCCAGCAGCCCGAACAGGGTGGCCCTCTCTGGAAACACCATATATTTT. The complete variable domain, with remaining parts taken from reference TRBV7-2 and TRBJ1-3, reads GAGVSQSPSNKVTEKGKDVELRCDPISGHTALYWYRQSLGQGLEFLIYFQGNSAPDKSGLPSDRFSAERTGGSVSTLTIQRTQQEDSAVYLCASSPNRVALSGNTIYFGEGSWLTVV.

This chain uses TRBV27 with TRBJ2-3; 7 bases agree with TRBD1. Trimming removed 2 bases from V and 5 bases from J; junction bases left unmatched: 4. Per the germline V gene, CDR1 is MNHEY and CDR2 is SMNVEV (reference sequence). The CDR3 spans 14 residues. CDR3 nucleotide sequence: TGTGCCAGCAGTTTAAGGCCAGGGGGAGATACGCAGTATTTT. It translates to CASSLRPGGDTQYF.

This chain connects TRBV5-1 to TRBJ2-3; weak D call: TRBD2 (5 bases). This CDR3 is built from 14 residues. V was shortened by 4 bases and J by 4 bases, with 13 bases between the two germline ends. CDR1 SGHRS and CDR2 YFSETQ come from the germline V gene. CDR3 DNA: TGCGCCAGCAGCCCGCAAGGGAGTGCAGATACGCAGTATTTT. It specifies CASSPQGSADTQYF.

The V call is TRBV23-1, the J call TRBJ1-2; D is perhaps TRBD1 (5 bases). TRBV23-1 is known as an ORF, though its function is uncertain. The ends were cut back, 3 bases at V and 6 bases at J, with 23 bases in the middle. The CDR3 is made up of 17 amino acids. CDR3 in amino acids: CASSQRTYREREDGYTF. The DNA of the CDR3 is TGCGCCAGCAGTCAGAGGACATATAGAGAGCGTGAAGATGGCTACACCTTC.

CDR3 nucleotides: TGTGCCAGCAGTCCAATCTCCGGGACAGGGACCTACGAGCAGTACTTC. Translating gives CASSPISGTGTYEQYF. The chain recombines TRBV27 with TRBJ2-7; 9 nucleotides agree with TRBD1. Germline CDR1 reads MNHEY; CDR2 reads SMNVEV (reference sequence). V lost 5 bases, J lost 2 bases, and 10 bases stayed unmatched. The CDR3 contains 16 residues.

V gene TRBV6-2 or TRBV6-3 combines with J gene TRBJ2-7; TRBD1 is a possible D gene (6 bases). The V end lost 4 bases, the J end lost 3 bases, and 10 bases lay between the germline ends. CDR3 length: 13 residues. Germline lookup yields CDR1 MNHEY and CDR2 SVGEGT. CDR3 in DNA: TGTGCCAGCAGTTTCGGACAGATCTACGAGCAGTACTTC. The encoded protein is CASSFGQIYEQYF.

The chain employs TRBV6-5 and TRBJ2-3; 7 positions agree with TRBD2. Germline CDR1 and CDR2: MNHEY and SVGAGI. Trimming at V came to 8 bases and at J to 2 bases, leaving 4 bases not matched to a gene. The CDR3 runs to 13 residues. CDR3: CASGRGNTDTQYF. The CDR3 bases are TGTGCCAGCGGGCGGGGGAACACAGATACGCAGTATTTT.

The gene calls are TRBV7-9 and TRBJ1-1; no firm D call. Germline-derived CDR1 and CDR2 are SEHNR and FQNEAQ (reference sequence). The CDR3 is 13 amino acids. V dropped 3 bases and J dropped 1 base, with 6 bases sitting between them. The CDR3 coding sequence is TGTGCCAGCAGCTTTCAGTCGAACACTGAAGCTTTCTTT. Translation gives CASSFQSNTEAFF.

The CDR3 spells CASSQQNTEAFF. CDR3 sequence (DNA): TGCGCCAGCAGCCAACAGAACACTGAAGCTTTCTTT. This chain uses TRBV4-1 with TRBJ1-1; D is ambiguous. V lost 2 bases, J lost 1 base, and 2 bases lay in between. There are 12 residues in the CDR3. The germline V gene has CDR1 MGHRA and CDR2 YSYEKL.

The gene calls are TRBV7-2 and TRBJ2-3, with a tentative D call TRBD1 (6 bases). The germline gives CDR1 SGHTA, CDR2 FQGNSA. CDR3 length: 13 amino acids. With 8 bases removed from V and 2 bases from J, the gap between germline ends came to 11 bases. The CDR3 nucleotides read TGTGCCAGCGGGGGCAGGGCCACAGATACGCAGTATTTT. It is translated as CASGGRATDTQYF.

This rearrangement joins TRBV5-4 to TRBJ1-2; 8 bases align to TRBD1. Germline V CDR1 and CDR2: SGHNT, YYREEE (reference sequence). The CDR3 totals 15 residues. V shed 0 bases, J shed 5 bases, and the junction held 6 bases outside the gene matches. CDR3 sequence (DNA): TGTGCCAGCAGCTTGGCTCTACAGGGGGTTTATGGCTACACCTTC. Protein: CASSLALQGVYGYTF.

This clone was picked up a small number of times. The chain uses TRBV6-2 or TRBV6-3 and TRBJ2-1; TRBD2 matches 13 bases. Looked up from germline, CDR1 is MNHEY and CDR2 is SVGEGT. J was trimmed by 4 bases and V by 0 bases; bases with no gene match: 12. CDR3 length equals 20 residues. In DNA, the CDR3 is TGTGCCAGCAGTTACTCAGGATCACTAGCGGGGGGGCCGGGTTACAATGAGCAGTTCTTC. It translates to CASSYSGSLAGGPGYNEQFF.

The V call is TRBV4-1, the J call TRBJ2-1, with a tentative D call TRBD1 (6 bases). V was pared by 4 bases and J by 12 bases, with 13 bases between. CDR3 length: 12 amino acids. The germline V gene encodes CDR1 MGHRA and CDR2 YSYEKL. The CDR3 nucleotides read TGCGCCAGCAGCCCGACACAGGGCGTGCAGTTCTTC. Translation: CASSPTQGVQFF.

The chain combines TRBV30 with TRBJ2-2; 11 positions agree with TRBD2. With 4 bases clipped from V and 4 bases from J, the junction kept 8 bases outside the gene matches. Germline V gene sequence: CDR1 GTSNPN, CDR2 SVGIG (reference sequence). This CDR3 region has 16 residues. CDR3 loop: CAWKVAGGPVTGELFF. In DNA, the CDR3 is TGTGCCTGGAAGGTAGCGGGGGGGCCCGTCACCGGGGAGCTGTTTTTT.

The rearrangement links TRBV7-2 to TRBJ2-7, with TRBD1 matching over 10 bases. CDR1 is SGHTA and CDR2 is FQGNSA in the germline V gene. Germline trimming cut 8 bases from V and 3 bases from J; bases unmatched to any gene: 7. There are 14 residues in the CDR3. The CDR3 here is CASSRDRGDYEQYF. The CDR3 nucleotides are TGTGCCAGCTCGCGGGACAGGGGCGACTACGAGCAGTACTTC.

This chain links TRBV7-8 with TRBJ1-1; 9 nucleotides agree with TRBD1. Looked up from germline, CDR1 is SGHVS and CDR2 is FQNEAQ. The CDR3 runs 15 residues. V was clipped by 6 bases and J by 3 bases; unmatched bases: 8. This CDR3 reads CASREQGAAYTEAFF. CDR3 sequence (DNA): TGTGCCAGCAGAGAACAGGGGGCGGCTTACACTGAAGCTTTCTTT.

V usage is TRBV28 and J usage is TRBJ1-2; D may be TRBD1 (6 bases). The CDR3 consists of 15 residues. In germline, CDR1 is MDHEN, CDR2 SYDVKM. The ends were cut back, 4 bases at V and 3 bases at J, with 15 bases in the middle. For the CDR3, the DNA is TGTGCCAGCAGTTACCGATTTGGGGGCTACTATGGCTACACCTTC. Its protein is CASSYRFGGYYGYTF.

The chain joins TRBV19 to TRBJ2-1; 7 bases fit TRBD1. Germline V gene lookup returns CDR1 LNHDA and CDR2 SQIVND (reference sequence). The J segment lost 7 bases and the V segment lost 5 bases, leaving 8 bases of the junction unmatched. The CDR3 spans 14 residues. CDR3 bases: TGTGCCAGTAGTGCACGGACAGGCCTGAATGAGCAGTTCTTC. This gives the protein CASSARTGLNEQFF.

V is TRBV2 and J is TRBJ1-1, with TRBD1 identical over 7 bases. The CDR3 covers 13 residues. The V and J ends lost 6 bases and 4 bases, in that order; junction bases with no gene match: 5. Germline assignment: CDR1 SNHLY and CDR2 FYNNEI. The CDR3 is CASRTGQFTEAFF. Here the CDR3 DNA reads TGTGCCAGCAGGACGGGACAGTTCACTGAAGCTTTCTTT.

The chain uses TRBV19 and TRBJ2-4, with TRBD2 identical over 11 bases. V shed 1 base and J 8 bases; nucleotides not matched to a gene: 7. The CDR3 spans 16 residues. Per germline, CDR1 LNHDA and CDR2 SQIVND (reference sequence). CDR3 sequence (DNA): TGTGCCAGTAGTATAGGTAGCGGGGGGGCCGTGGACATTCAGTACTTC. Translating it yields CASSIGSGGAVDIQYF.

The chain carries TRBV23-1 and TRBJ1-5, with 8 bases fitting TRBD1. TRBV23-1 is an ORF for which the function is uncertain. CDR3 size: 17 residues. Germline trimming cut 6 bases from V and 3 bases from J; bases unmatched to any gene: 13. The CDR3 is CASRSRQPGGTNQPQHF. The CDR3 DNA reads as TGCGCCAGCAGGAGTCGCCAACCAGGGGGCACCAATCAGCCCCAGCATTTT.

The V gene is TRBV15, the J gene TRBJ2-7; 7 positions agree with TRBD2. With V trimmed by 3 bases and J by 0 bases, 20 bases remained unmatched. This CDR3 has 20 residues. Germline assignment: CDR1 LNHNV and CDR2 YYDKDF (reference sequence). Here the CDR3 DNA reads TGTGCCACCAGCAGTAACTCTGGGGACCCGGGGGGTAGAAGCTCCTACGAGCAGTACTTC. It encodes CATSSNSGDPGGRSSYEQYF.

The V call is TRBV19, the J call TRBJ2-1; TRBD2 matches at 12 bases. This CDR3 has 15 residues. From germline, CDR1 is LNHDA and CDR2 SQIVND (reference sequence). V shed 2 bases, J shed 7 bases, and the junction held 3 bases outside the gene matches. The CDR3 reads CASSILAGGPNEQFF. The CDR3 region has the DNA TGTGCCAGTAGTATACTAGCGGGAGGGCCAAATGAGCAGTTCTTC.

This chain connects TRBV28 to TRBJ1-1; the D gene is possibly TRBD1 (6 bases). The CDR3 is 11 residues long. Trimming left V 8 bases short and J 6 bases short, with 10 bases between. Germline V CDR1 and CDR2: MDHEN, SYDVKM. The CDR3, as DNA: TGTGCCAGCGGGAAGGGGGCTGAAGCTTTCTTT. This encodes CASGKGAEAFF. Combining the CDR3 with reference TRBV28 and TRBJ1-1 gives the whole variable domain DVKVTQSSRYLVKRTGEKVFLECVQDMDHENMFWYRQDPGLGLRLIYFSYDVKMKEKGDIPEGYSVSREKKERFSLILESASTNQTSMYLCASGKGAEAFFGQGTRLTVV.

J is TRBJ1-2 and V is TRBV4-3, with D unresolved. V dropped 5 bases and J dropped 5 bases, with 6 bases sitting between them. Germline V gene data show CDR1 as LGHNA and CDR2 as YSLEER. The CDR3 consists of 11 residues. This chain's CDR3 is CASSNRYGYTF. The CDR3, as DNA: TGCGCCAGCAGCAACAGATATGGCTACACCTTC.

V gene TRBV19 combines with J gene TRBJ1-2; 10 bases are a match to TRBD1. Looked up from germline, CDR1 is LNHDA and CDR2 is SQIVND (reference sequence). This CDR3 contains 16 residues. J gave up 6 bases and V 7 bases, and 14 bases lay outside the gene matches. The CDR3 DNA sequence: TGTGCCAGTAACCACCCGGGACAGGGGAGCTTCCATGGCTACACCTTC. Amino acids: CASNHPGQGSFHGYTF.

This clone was observed a handful of times. The chain couples TRBV6-5 to TRBJ1-2; D is unresolved. This CDR3 comprises 13 residues. Looked up from germline, CDR1 is MNHEY and CDR2 is SVGAGI. V gave up 5 bases and J gave up 8 bases, with 15 bases separating them. CDR3 protein: CASSRPHGQGYTF. CDR3 DNA sequence: TGTGCCAGCAGTCGCCCCCATGGTCAGGGCTACACCTTC.